This TCR beta chain was identified during a study of blood T cell repertoires in COVID-19. This CDR3 region has 14 residues. Per the germline V gene, CDR1 is SQVTM and CDR2 is ANQGSEA. Between the trimmed V and J ends, which lost 3 bases and 0 bases, there was a span of 11 bases. The study drew participants aged 18 to 89 years from 20 to 30 US areas. Before they entered the study, exposed participants had met a COVID-19 case within 2 weeks. The protocol was immunoSEQ multiplex PCR, while the TCRdb copy is restricted to in-frame clones and leaves out a portion. The table has some 340,000 clones, over 90% seen once.

The receptor's source is a woman aged 25-40 years who had been exposed to COVID-19. Sequencing input: PBMCs or T cells enriched from blood (not recorded which). The chain has TRBV29-1 and TRBJ1-1; D is uncertain. The CDR3 DNA reads TGCAGCGTTGAGGGAGTTTCCATGAACACTGAAGCTTTCTTT. Protein sequence: CSVEGVSMNTEAFF.